What follows is one TCR beta chain and its context. This clone was seen only once. The clone's antigen remains unknown. No base-level quality is on record; no much larger clone is a single base apart. The sample has other DNA sequences that encode this CDR3 too. Healthy HIV-negative adults with no recently reported acute infections or vaccinations were included as donors. Every donor was a Caucasian adult residing in Nashville, Tennessee, USA. CD4+ T cells were enriched through magnetic negative selection, after which naive cells were positively selected on CD45RA and the remaining negative fraction served as the memory subset. After blood collection by leukapheresis, PBMCs were isolated using Ficoll-Histopaque density gradient centrifugation and then cryopreserved in the vapor phase of liquid nitrogen. Analytical flow cytometry was used to check the purity and quantity of every magnetically sorted T cell population. Genomic DNA was isolated from each sorted fraction and quantified by UV absorbance on a Nanodrop 2000c.

TCR CDR3 regions were amplified from genomic DNA by multiplex PCR using the deep immunoSEQ assay. For each cell subset, the extracted genomic DNA was distributed evenly across all wells of several immunoSEQ 96-well plates, and each plate served as one replicate. For sorted subsets, 150 to 250 ng genomic DNA, equal to some 28,000 T cell genomes, was loaded into each replicate PCR. Purified libraries were measured with a Qubit 3.0 fluorometer, size-checked on a Bioanalyzer 2100, and measured again with the KAPA Library Quantification kit. A separate single-read 150-cycle Illumina NextSeq 550 flow cell was used to sequence each immunoSEQ 96-well plate. In the authors' own workflow: Because the immunoSEQ output included only junctional sequences and no quality scores, the filtering could not be the same as the filtering used for full-length reads. To assign V/J genes and CDR3, sequences were annotated against IMGT germline references using PyIR, a Python wrapper for IgBLAST v1.9. Reads with weak V/J assignments (E-value above 1e-6), missing CDR3, stop codons, out-of-frame junctions, or ambiguous translated residues were removed. V3J clonotypes were defined as sequences sharing the same inferred V gene, J gene, and CDR3 amino acid sequence. The percentage overlap between two repertoires was calculated by dividing the number of shared unique clonotypes by the size of the smaller repertoire. Repertoire richness was assessed with RTK rarefaction, the Chao1 estimator, and Recon v2.1 estimates of unobserved clonotypes. OLGA was used to compute generation probabilities for all TCRbeta clonotypes that the gDNA method yielded from a handful of donors. As stored in TCRdb, this immuneACCESS dataset retains in-frame rearrangements with V and J assigned. A fraction of the clones does not appear; measured against another copy, unresolved V genes explain less than half of the discrepancy, and the remainder lacks a known reason. V and J calls and clone size follow that table, whereas D and trimming were derived from the DNA. This sample holds about 2.4 million clones; roughly nine tenths were observed only once. The ten largest clones capture over 0.12% of the sample.

These data are taken from a study of shared clonotypes between healthy human individuals (dated by TCRdb to the early 2020s). About the full investigation: A few men and a couple of women, aged 18 to 49 years, made up the cohort. To estimate repertoire size and how much clonotypes are shared between individuals, the study performed deep sequencing of blood TCR repertoires from 4 to 6 healthy adults. Leukapheresis yielded between about 0.85 and 10 billion PBMCs per donor. For each donor, CD4 naive and CD4 memory were each given three plates, CD8 naive was given two plates, and CD8 memory was given one plate. To increase sequencing depth and limit assay-specific biases, different laboratories used diverse techniques to prepare libraries and sequence TCR repertoires. The investigation overall reported the following: Naive subsets generally had larger estimated clonotype richness than memory subsets. Sharing across four donors was observed for approximately 4.6% of naive CD4, around 3.5% of naive CD8, roughly 2.3% of memory CD4, and around 0.4% of memory CD8 clonotypes. Compared with non-shared clonotypes, the clonotypes found in all four sorted-subset donors had higher generation probabilities. Even with the large sequencing depth, rarefaction of the sorted-subset datasets indicated that sequencing was incomplete. Because the study included a small number of donors, the genetic and exposure-history diversity represented was limited. Sampling was limited to blood, and TCR repertoires in tissue likely differ from TCR repertoires in blood. Pairwise subsampling indicated that sequencing depth was expected to affect the degree of clonotype sharing among donors.

In the germline V gene (reference sequence), CDR1 corresponds to GTSNPN and CDR2 to SVGIG. The CDR3, from cysteine to phenylalanine, totals 11 residues. The read is trimmed to its CDR3 DNA, 33 bases read in frame from base 1. V is clipped by 0 bases and J by 5 bases, and the sequence between their germline boundaries is 5 bases long. The chain links TRBV30 with TRBJ2-7, with the D gene too uncertain to name. Sequenced input: naive CD4+ T cells sorted from blood. Per the publication, the cell subset or site label means: CD45RA+ positively selected. The sequence was obtained from a young man in good health. The nucleotides are TGTGCCTGGAGTGTTTCCGACGAGCAGTACTTC. This codes for CAWSVSDEQYF.